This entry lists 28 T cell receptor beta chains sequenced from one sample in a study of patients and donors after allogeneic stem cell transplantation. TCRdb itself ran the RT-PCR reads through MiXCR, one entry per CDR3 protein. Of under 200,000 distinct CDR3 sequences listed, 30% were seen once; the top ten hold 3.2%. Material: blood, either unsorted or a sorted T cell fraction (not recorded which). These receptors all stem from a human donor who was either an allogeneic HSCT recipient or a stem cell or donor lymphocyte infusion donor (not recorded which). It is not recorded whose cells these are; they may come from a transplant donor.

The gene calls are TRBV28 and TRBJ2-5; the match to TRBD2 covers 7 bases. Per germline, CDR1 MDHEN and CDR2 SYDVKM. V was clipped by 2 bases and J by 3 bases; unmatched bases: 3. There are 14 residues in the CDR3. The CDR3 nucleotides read TGTGCCAGCAGTTTAATTGCGGGAGAAGAGACCCAGTACTTC. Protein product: CASSLIAGEETQYF.

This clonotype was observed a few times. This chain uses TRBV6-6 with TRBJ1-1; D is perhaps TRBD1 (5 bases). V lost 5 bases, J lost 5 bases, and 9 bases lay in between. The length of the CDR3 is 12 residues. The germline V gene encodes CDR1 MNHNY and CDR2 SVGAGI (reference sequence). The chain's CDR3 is CASSIRVTEAFF. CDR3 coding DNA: TGTGCCAGCAGTATCAGGGTTACTGAAGCTTTCTTT.

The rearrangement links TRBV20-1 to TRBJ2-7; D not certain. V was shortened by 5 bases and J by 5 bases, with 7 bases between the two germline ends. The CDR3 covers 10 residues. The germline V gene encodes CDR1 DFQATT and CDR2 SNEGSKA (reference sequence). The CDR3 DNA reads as TGCAGTGCTTTGTACCACGAGCAGTACTTC. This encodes CSALYHEQYF.

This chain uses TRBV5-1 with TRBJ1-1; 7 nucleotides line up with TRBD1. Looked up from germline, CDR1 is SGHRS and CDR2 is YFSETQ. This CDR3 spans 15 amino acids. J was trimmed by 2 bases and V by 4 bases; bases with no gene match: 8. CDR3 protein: CASSLRGGPNTEAFF. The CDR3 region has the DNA TGCGCCAGCAGCCTTCGAGGGGGCCCCAACACTGAAGCTTTCTTT.

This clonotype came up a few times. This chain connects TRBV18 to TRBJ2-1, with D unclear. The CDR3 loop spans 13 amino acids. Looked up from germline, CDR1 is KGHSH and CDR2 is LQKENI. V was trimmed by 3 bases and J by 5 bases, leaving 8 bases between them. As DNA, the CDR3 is TGTGCCAGCTCACCCGACGGAAACAATGAGCAGTTCTTC. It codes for CASSPDGNNEQFF. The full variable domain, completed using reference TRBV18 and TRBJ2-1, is NAGVMQNPRHLVRRRGQEARLRCSPMKGHSHVYWYRQLPEEGLKFMVYLQKENIIDESGMPKERFSAEFPKEGPSILRIQQVVRGDSAAYFCASSPDGNNEQFFGPGTRLTVL.

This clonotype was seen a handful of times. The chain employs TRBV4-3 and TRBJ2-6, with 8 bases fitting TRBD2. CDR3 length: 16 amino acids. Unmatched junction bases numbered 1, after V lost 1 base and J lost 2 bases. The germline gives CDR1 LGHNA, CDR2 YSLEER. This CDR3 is CASSQVAGTGANVLTF. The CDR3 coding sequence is TGCGCCAGCAGCCAAGTAGCGGGAACTGGGGCCAACGTCCTGACTTTC.

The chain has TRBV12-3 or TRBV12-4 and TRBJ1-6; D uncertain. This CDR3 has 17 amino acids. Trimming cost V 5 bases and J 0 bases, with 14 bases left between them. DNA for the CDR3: TGTGCCAGCAGTCCCCGACAAGGCAGCTCCTATAATTCACCCCTCCACTTT. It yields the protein CASSPRQGSSYNSPLHF.

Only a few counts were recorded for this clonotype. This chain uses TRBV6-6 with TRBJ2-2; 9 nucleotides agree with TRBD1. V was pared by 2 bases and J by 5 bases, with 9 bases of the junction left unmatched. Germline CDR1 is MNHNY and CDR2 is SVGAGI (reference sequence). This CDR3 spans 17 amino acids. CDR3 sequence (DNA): TGTGCCAGCAGTTACCCCTTGCGACAGGGGGAAACCGGGGAGCTGTTTTTT. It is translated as CASSYPLRQGETGELFF.

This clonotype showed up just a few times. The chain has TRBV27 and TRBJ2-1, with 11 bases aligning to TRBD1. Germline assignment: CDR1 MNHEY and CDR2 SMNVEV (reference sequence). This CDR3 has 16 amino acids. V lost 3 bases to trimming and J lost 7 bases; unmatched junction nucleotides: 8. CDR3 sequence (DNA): TGTGCCAGCAGTTTGCGGACAGGGGGCGCGTGGAATGAGCAGTTCTTC. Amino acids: CASSLRTGGAWNEQFF.

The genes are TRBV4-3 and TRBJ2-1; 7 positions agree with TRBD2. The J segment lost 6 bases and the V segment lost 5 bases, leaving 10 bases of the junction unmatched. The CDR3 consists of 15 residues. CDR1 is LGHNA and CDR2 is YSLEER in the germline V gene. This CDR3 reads CASSWGGSQRNEQFF. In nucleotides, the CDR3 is TGCGCCAGCAGCTGGGGCGGGAGTCAACGCAATGAGCAGTTCTTC.

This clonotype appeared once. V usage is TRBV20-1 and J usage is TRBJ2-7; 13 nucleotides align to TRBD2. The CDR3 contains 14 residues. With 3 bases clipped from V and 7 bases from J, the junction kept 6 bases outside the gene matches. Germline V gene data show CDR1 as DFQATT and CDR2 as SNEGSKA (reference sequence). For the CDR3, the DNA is TGCAGTGCTAGTTCGTGGACTAGCGGGGGTGAGCAGTACTTC. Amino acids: CSASSWTSGGEQYF.

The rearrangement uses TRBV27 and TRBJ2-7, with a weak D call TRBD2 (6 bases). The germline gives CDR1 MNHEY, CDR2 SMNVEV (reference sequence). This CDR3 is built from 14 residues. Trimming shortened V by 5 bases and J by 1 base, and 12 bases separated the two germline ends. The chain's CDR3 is CASSPLAFSYEQYF. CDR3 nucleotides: TGTGCCAGCAGTCCGCTAGCGTTTTCCTACGAGCAGTACTTC.

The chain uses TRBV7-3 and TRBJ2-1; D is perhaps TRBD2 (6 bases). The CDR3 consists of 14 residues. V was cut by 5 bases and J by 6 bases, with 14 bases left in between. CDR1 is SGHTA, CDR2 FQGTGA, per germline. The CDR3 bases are TGTGCCAGCAGCCAAGGGACTTCTTCCAATGAGCAGTTCTTC. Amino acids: CASSQGTSSNEQFF.

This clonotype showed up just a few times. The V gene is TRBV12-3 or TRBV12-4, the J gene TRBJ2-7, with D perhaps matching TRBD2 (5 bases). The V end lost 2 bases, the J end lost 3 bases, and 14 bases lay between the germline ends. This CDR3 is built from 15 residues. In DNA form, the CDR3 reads TGTGCCAGCAGTTTAAGTGACCGGGGAATCTACGAGCAGTACTTC. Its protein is CASSLSDRGIYEQYF.

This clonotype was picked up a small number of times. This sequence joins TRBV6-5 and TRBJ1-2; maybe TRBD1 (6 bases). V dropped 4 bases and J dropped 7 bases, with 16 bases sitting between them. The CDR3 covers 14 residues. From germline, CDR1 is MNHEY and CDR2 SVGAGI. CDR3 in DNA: TGTGCCAGCAGTTCCGACAGGACAGTAGGTGGCTACACCTTC. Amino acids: CASSSDRTVGGYTF.

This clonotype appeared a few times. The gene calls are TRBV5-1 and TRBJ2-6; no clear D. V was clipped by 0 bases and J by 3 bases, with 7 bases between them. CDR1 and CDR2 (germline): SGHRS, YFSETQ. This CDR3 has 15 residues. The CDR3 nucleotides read TGCGCCAGCAGCTTGGTCACGGGTGGGGCCAACGTCCTGACTTTC. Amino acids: CASSLVTGGANVLTF.

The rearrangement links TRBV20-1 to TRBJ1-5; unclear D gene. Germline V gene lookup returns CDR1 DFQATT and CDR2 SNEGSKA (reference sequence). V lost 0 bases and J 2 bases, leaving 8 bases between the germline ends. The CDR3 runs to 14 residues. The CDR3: CSARDNTGNQPQHF. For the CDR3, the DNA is TGCAGTGCTAGAGATAATACAGGCAATCAGCCCCAGCATTTT.

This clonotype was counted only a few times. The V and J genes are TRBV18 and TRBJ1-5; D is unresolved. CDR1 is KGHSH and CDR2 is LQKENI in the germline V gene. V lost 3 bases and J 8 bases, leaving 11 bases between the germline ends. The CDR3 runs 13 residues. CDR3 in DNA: TGTGCCAGCTCACCCCTACCCGGAGAGCCCCAGCATTTT. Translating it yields CASSPLPGEPQHF.

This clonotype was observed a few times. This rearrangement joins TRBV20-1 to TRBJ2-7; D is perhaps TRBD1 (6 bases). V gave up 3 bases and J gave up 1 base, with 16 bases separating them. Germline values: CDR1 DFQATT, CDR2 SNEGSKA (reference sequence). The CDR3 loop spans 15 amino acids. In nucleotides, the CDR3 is TGCAGTGCTAGTCCTGGACAGTCCTTTTCCTACGAGCAGTACTTC. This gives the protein CSASPGQSFSYEQYF.

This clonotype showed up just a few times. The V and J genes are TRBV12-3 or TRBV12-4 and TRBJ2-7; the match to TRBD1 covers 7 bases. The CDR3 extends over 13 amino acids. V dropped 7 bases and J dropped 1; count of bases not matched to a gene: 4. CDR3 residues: CASNPGQSYEQYF. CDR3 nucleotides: TGTGCCAGCAACCCGGGACAGTCCTACGAGCAGTACTTC.

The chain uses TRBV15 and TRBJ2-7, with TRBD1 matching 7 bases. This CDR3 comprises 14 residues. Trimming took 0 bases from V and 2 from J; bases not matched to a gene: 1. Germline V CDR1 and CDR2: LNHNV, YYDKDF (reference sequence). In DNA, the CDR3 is TGTGCCACCAGCAGAGACAGGGGGACCTACGAGCAGTACTTC. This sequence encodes CATSRDRGTYEQYF.

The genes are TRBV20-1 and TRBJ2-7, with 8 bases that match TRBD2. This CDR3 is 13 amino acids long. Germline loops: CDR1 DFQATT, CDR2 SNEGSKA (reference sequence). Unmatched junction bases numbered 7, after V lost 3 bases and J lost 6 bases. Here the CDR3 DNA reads TGCAGTGCTAGGGAGCGGGAGAAGCGCGAGCAGTACTTC. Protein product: CSAREREKREQYF.

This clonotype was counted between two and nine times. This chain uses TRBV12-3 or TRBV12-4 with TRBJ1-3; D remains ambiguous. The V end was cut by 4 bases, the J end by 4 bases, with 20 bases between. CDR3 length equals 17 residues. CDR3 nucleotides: TGTGCCAGCAGTTCTCGGACGAGGAGACGAACCGGAAACACCATATATTTT. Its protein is CASSSRTRRRTGNTIYF.

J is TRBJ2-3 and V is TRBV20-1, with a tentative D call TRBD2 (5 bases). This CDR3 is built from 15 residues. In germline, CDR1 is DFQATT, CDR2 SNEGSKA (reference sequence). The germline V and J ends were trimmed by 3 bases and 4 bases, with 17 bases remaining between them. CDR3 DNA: TGCAGTGCTAGGGAAGAAGAAGAGGGCCCAGATACGCAGTATTTT. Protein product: CSAREEEEGPDTQYF.

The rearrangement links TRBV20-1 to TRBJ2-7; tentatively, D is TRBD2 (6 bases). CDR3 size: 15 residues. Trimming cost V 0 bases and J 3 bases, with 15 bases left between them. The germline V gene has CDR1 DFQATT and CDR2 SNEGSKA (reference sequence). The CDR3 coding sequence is TGCAGTGCTAGAGACCCCTCGGGACTGGTCTACGAGCAGTACTTC. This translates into CSARDPSGLVYEQYF.

CDR3 sequence (DNA): TGCGCCAGCAGCTTCGGACAGGGAGTCTACGAGCAGTACTTC. Translating gives CASSFGQGVYEQYF. J is TRBJ2-7 and V is TRBV5-1; 8 bases line up with TRBD1. The CDR3 has 14 amino acids. The germline gives CDR1 SGHRS, CDR2 YFSETQ. The V gene end was trimmed by 2 bases and the J gene end by 3 bases; junction bases not matched to a gene: 4.

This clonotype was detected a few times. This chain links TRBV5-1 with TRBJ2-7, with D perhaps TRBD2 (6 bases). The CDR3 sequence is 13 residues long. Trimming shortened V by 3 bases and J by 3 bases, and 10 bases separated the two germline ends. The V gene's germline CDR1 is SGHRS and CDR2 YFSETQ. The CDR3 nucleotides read TGCGCCAGCAGCTCGGGACTCCACTACGAGCAGTACTTC. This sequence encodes CASSSGLHYEQYF.

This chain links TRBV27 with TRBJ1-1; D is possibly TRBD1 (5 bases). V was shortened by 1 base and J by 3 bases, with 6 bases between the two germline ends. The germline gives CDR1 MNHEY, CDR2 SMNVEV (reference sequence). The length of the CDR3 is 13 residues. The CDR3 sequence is CASSLLGDTEAFF. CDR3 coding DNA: TGTGCCAGCAGTTTATTAGGGGACACTGAAGCTTTCTTT.